This T cell receptor beta chain was identified during a study of T cells after yellow fever vaccination. Study-level findings and limits: Repertoires obtained by FACS sorting could include abundant clonotypes that entered as contaminants from the bulk population. At around 96% for CD4 and approximately 88% for CD8, most primary-vaccination clones showed up again after the booster.

A note on this clonotype: Its specificity is not known.

Template switching by 5'RACE produced TCR cDNA, adding a universal primer site and UMIs. TCRdb fed the 5' RACE reads into MiXCR, producing one record per CDR3 protein. The sample yields about 340,000 distinct CDR3 sequences, 7.5% to 9% seen once. The sample consisted of PBMCs, taken on the day of the first yellow fever vaccination. This TCR was recovered from a man between 18 and 35 years old who received the YFV17D yellow fever vaccine.

The CDR3 reads CSARDDLKGNQPQHF. The CDR3 DNA reads TGCAGTGCCCGGGACGACCTCAAGGGCAATCAGCCCCAGCATTTT. The chain combines TRBV20-1 with TRBJ1-5; D perhaps matches TRBD1 (5 bases). From germline, CDR1 is DFQATT and CDR2 SNEGSKA (reference sequence). This CDR3 spans 15 amino acids. V lost 6 bases and J lost 2, with 17 bases in between.